This is a list of T cell receptor beta chains from one sample in a study of blood T cell repertoires in COVID-19. Measured with immunoSEQ multiplex PCR; TCRdb has only the in-frame clones, and not every one. The sample includes 310,000 or so clones, around 85% of them seen just once. Sequenced input: peripheral blood. The receptors shown here come from a woman aged 25-40 years who had recovered from COVID-19. Each CDR3 is given with its conserved first and last residue. The order of the fields is V gene, CDR3 protein.

v_call: TRBV5-4; cdr3_aa: CASSSQDRINIQYF
v_call: TRBV19; cdr3_aa: CASSIGRGEKLFF
v_call: TRBV18; cdr3_aa: CASSRQGALDSPLHF
v_call: TRBV19; cdr3_aa: CASSSTSGAHNEQFF
v_call: TRBV15; cdr3_aa: CATKRNSGGLDYEQYF
v_call: TRBV6-1; cdr3_aa: CASSGEPGTGIYSSEAFF
v_call: TRBV12-3/TRBV12-4; cdr3_aa: CASSFGSEQYF
v_call: TRBV29-1; cdr3_aa: CSALSDNEQFF
v_call: TRBV5-6; cdr3_aa: CASSLFLFYEQYF
v_call: TRBV5-6; cdr3_aa: CASSSFRTAVNQPQHF
v_call: TRBV4-2; cdr3_aa: CASSQPGYYGYTF
v_call: TRBV28; cdr3_aa: CASSPTSFTQYF
v_call: TRBV5-4; cdr3_aa: CASSFGQGALNEQFF
v_call: TRBV14; cdr3_aa: CASSLTGTSIFF
v_call: TRBV28; cdr3_aa: CASSLGGGPSYEQYF
v_call: TRBV5-4; cdr3_aa: CASSLGQSYEQFF
v_call: TRBV30; cdr3_aa: CAWSNGGKPTYNEQFF
v_call: TRBV19; cdr3_aa: CASSIVSEDYGYTF
v_call: TRBV7-2; cdr3_aa: CASSLLTSGGKFF
v_call: TRBV4-2; cdr3_aa: CASSQVGEKSYNEQFF
v_call: TRBV9; cdr3_aa: CASSVGGTGELFF
v_call: TRBV5-4; cdr3_aa: CASSLSKQNEKLFF
v_call: TRBV3-1/TRBV3-2; cdr3_aa: CASSHRAGEQFF
v_call: TRBV27; cdr3_aa: CASSYPGATGELFF
v_call: TRBV6-5; cdr3_aa: CASSLRGGVGQPQHF
v_call: TRBV14; cdr3_aa: CASSQDQHLWETQYF
v_call: TRBV7-8; cdr3_aa: CASSSPTSGDQETQYF